Described below is a single TCR beta chain sequence and its context. Its antigen is undetermined. The entry originates in a study of T-cell memory formation after mild COVID-19. Study observations and caveats: Contracting clones localized mainly to CM and EM when CD4+ and mainly to EMRA when CD8+.

This CDR3 comprises 20 residues. Trimming took 1 base from V and 0 from J; bases not matched to a gene: 11. Germline V gives CDR1 SGDLS, CDR2 YYNGEE. MiXCR, applied by TCRdb to the 5' RACE reads, yields one record per CDR3 protein. The sample shows fewer than 700,000 distinct CDR3 sequences, about 20% of them seen only once. V is TRBV9 and J is TRBJ2-1; TRBD2 aligns across 12 bases. Material for sequencing was PBMCs or a T cell subset sorted from them (not recorded which). This clonotype was obtained from an adult woman who had mild COVID-19 (a few samples of this study predate the infection). Cell type and time point are not known. For the CDR3, the DNA is TGTGCCAGCAGCGTACCGGGACTAGCGGGTACCTCCAGCTCCTACAATGAGCAGTTCTTC. Residues: CASSVPGLAGTSSSYNEQFF.